The 27 T cell receptor beta chains below all came from one sample that was sequenced in a study of T cell responses to AZD1222 COVID-19 vaccine. The table came from immunoSEQ multiplex PCR; TCRdb's copy has only in-frame clones and leaves some out. Of around 100,000 clones in the sample, roughly 85% were seen once. The sample consisted of peripheral blood, taken on day 0 of AZD1222 vaccination. Source of these receptors: an adult in good health.

The V gene is TRBV19, the J gene TRBJ1-1, with TRBD1 matching 7 bases. CDR3 length: 13 amino acids. Trimming cost V 9 bases and J 0 bases; bases outside gene matches: 4. Looked up from germline, CDR1 is LNHDA and CDR2 is SQIVND (reference sequence). The DNA for the CDR3 is TGTGCCAGCGGGGGACAGATGAACACTGAAGCTTTCTTT. It translates to CASGGQMNTEAFF.

This rearrangement joins TRBV9 to TRBJ2-7; D gene ambiguous. There are 13 residues in the CDR3. V was shortened by 4 bases and J by 0 bases, with 8 bases between the two germline ends. The germline gives CDR1 SGDLS, CDR2 YYNGEE. Here the CDR3 reads CASSPWNSYEQYF. The CDR3 DNA reads as TGTGCCAGCAGCCCTTGGAACTCCTACGAGCAGTACTTC.

This chain links TRBV7-3 with TRBJ2-3; 7 bases match TRBD2. The CDR3 is 14 amino acids. Germline V gives CDR1 SGHTA, CDR2 FQGTGA. Unmatched junction bases numbered 3, after V lost 0 bases and J lost 6 bases. The CDR3, as DNA: TGTGCCAGCAGCTTAACCTCAGCGGGGGATACGCAGTATTTT. Its protein product is CASSLTSAGDTQYF.

V usage is TRBV29-1 and J usage is TRBJ1-2; the D gene is possibly TRBD1 (5 bases). V was pared by 3 bases and J by 5 bases, with 16 bases between. This CDR3 region has 14 residues. In germline, CDR1 is SQVTM, CDR2 ANQGSEA. The CDR3 DNA is TGCAGCGTTGAGGTCGGGGGAAGAGGGTATGGCTACACCTTC. Its protein product is CSVEVGGRGYGYTF.

The genes are TRBV27 and TRBJ2-1; 7 nucleotides agree with TRBD2. From germline, CDR1 is MNHEY and CDR2 SMNVEV (reference sequence). There are 13 residues in the CDR3. Germline trimming cut 4 bases from V and 7 bases from J; bases unmatched to any gene: 4. The CDR3: CASSSAGINEQFF. CDR3 nucleotide sequence: TGTGCCAGCAGTTCAGCGGGGATTAATGAGCAGTTCTTC.

This rearrangement joins TRBV30 to TRBJ2-2, with D tentatively TRBD1 (7 bases). V was pared by 3 bases and J by 5 bases, with 22 bases between. Germline V lookup: CDR1 GTSNPN, CDR2 SVGIG (reference sequence). The CDR3 extends over 17 amino acids. In DNA, the CDR3 is TGTGCCTGGAGCGCCGGTAGGGGGCGGGGCAAGACCGGGGAGCTGTTTTTT. Translation: CAWSAGRGRGKTGELFF.

This chain joins TRBV2 and TRBJ2-5; tentatively, D is TRBD2 (5 bases). The CDR3 covers 12 residues. V gave up 6 bases and J gave up 5 bases, with 10 bases separating them. Germline CDR1 reads SNHLY; CDR2 reads FYNNEI. The CDR3 DNA follows: TGTGCCAGCAGATTTACGGGGGAGACCCAGTACTTC. This encodes CASRFTGETQYF. Full variable domain (missing parts from reference TRBV2 and TRBJ2-5): EPEVTQTPSHQVTQMGQEVILRCVPISNHLYFYWYRQILGQKVEFLVSFYNNEISEKSEIFDDQFSVERPDGSNFTLKIRSTKLEDSAMYFCASRFTGETQYFGPGTRLLVL.

The CDR3 region has the DNA TGTGCCAGCAGCTTAGGGGACAGGGTTCATGGCTACACCTTC. It codes for CASSLGDRVHGYTF. This chain links TRBV13 with TRBJ1-2; 8 positions agree with TRBD1. Germline assignment: CDR1 PRHDT and CDR2 FYEKMQ (reference sequence). Trimming at V came to 0 bases and at J to 6 bases, leaving 3 bases not matched to a gene. The CDR3 consists of 14 residues.

The chain carries TRBV7-9 and TRBJ1-4; tentatively, D is TRBD1 (6 bases). The CDR3 loop spans 15 amino acids. The ends were cut back, 5 bases at V and 2 bases at J, with 12 bases in the middle. Germline V gene sequence: CDR1 SEHNR, CDR2 FQNEAQ (reference sequence). Here the CDR3 reads CASSAMRGTNEKLFF. CDR3 bases: TGTGCCAGCAGCGCTATGAGGGGGACTAATGAAAAACTGTTTTTT.

The V gene is TRBV19, the J gene TRBJ1-5, with TRBD1 identical over 9 bases. This CDR3 is built from 16 residues. Germline values: CDR1 LNHDA, CDR2 SQIVND (reference sequence). The junction had 8 bases not matched to a gene; V was cut back by 2 bases and J by 6 bases. CDR3 DNA: TGTGCCAGTAGTATATCCCGGGACAGGGCGACTCAGCCCCAGCATTTT. Translating it yields CASSISRDRATQPQHF.

The chain carries TRBV6-5 and TRBJ1-5, with D hard to call. Germline V lookup: CDR1 MNHEY, CDR2 SVGAGI. The CDR3 totals 13 residues. V lost 6 bases and J lost 6, with 12 bases in between. CDR3: CASRGGAGQPQHF. In DNA form, the CDR3 reads TGTGCCAGCAGAGGAGGTGCTGGTCAGCCCCAGCATTTT.

This clone showed up just once. This sequence joins TRBV7-2 and TRBJ1-1; D gene uncertain. The CDR3 totals 15 residues. V lost 0 bases and J 0 bases, leaving 8 bases between the germline ends. Germline V lookup: CDR1 SGHTA, CDR2 FQGNSA. The CDR3 DNA follows: TGTGCCAGCAGCTTAGCCTTAGAAATGAACACTGAAGCTTTCTTT. It yields the protein CASSLALEMNTEAFF.

The chain couples TRBV7-2 to TRBJ2-3, with D perhaps given as TRBD1 or TRBD2 (5 bases each). V lost 5 bases and J 3 bases, leaving 15 bases between the germline ends. The germline V gene encodes CDR1 SGHTA and CDR2 FQGNSA. The CDR3 runs to 15 residues. This CDR3 reads CASSAAGRRTDTQYF. The CDR3 DNA follows: TGTGCCAGCAGCGCCGCAGGGAGAAGGACAGATACGCAGTATTTT.

This rearrangement joins TRBV7-2 to TRBJ2-2; 7 nucleotides agree with TRBD2. The V gene end was trimmed by 8 bases and the J gene end by 5 bases; junction bases not matched to a gene: 11. Germline-derived CDR1 and CDR2 are SGHTA and FQGNSA. The CDR3 is 15 amino acids. The CDR3 region has the DNA TGTGCCAGCCGCCCCCCCGGGAGGCAAACCGGGGAGCTGTTTTTT. Translation: CASRPPGRQTGELFF. The variable domain in full, completed from reference TRBV7-2 and TRBJ2-2, reads GAGVSQSPSNKVTEKGKDVELRCDPISGHTALYWYRQSLGQGLEFLIYFQGNSAPDKSGLPSDRFSAERTGGSVSTLTIQRTQQEDSAVYLCASRPPGRQTGELFFGEGSRLTVL.

CDR3 DNA: TGTGCCAGTAGGGGAGGACAGCCCCAGCATTTT. Translation: CASRGGQPQHF. The chain uses TRBV19 and TRBJ1-5; D uncertain. Germline V gives CDR1 LNHDA, CDR2 SQIVND (reference sequence). This CDR3 has 11 amino acids. V lost 6 bases and J 7 bases, leaving 7 bases between the germline ends.

The rearrangement uses TRBV29-1 and TRBJ1-4, with TRBD1 as a possible D gene (6 bases). The V gene's germline CDR1 is SQVTM and CDR2 ANQGSEA. Trimming removed 4 bases at V and 1 base at J, with 10 bases between. CDR3 size: 14 residues. The CDR3 loop is CSVARGETNEKLFF. In nucleotides, the CDR3 is TGCAGCGTTGCTAGGGGGGAAACTAATGAAAAACTGTTTTTT.

The chain joins TRBV5-1 to TRBJ2-5, with 9 bases lining up with TRBD1. Per germline, CDR1 SGHRS and CDR2 YFSETQ. V dropped 0 bases and J dropped 0; count of bases not matched to a gene: 6. The CDR3 consists of 17 residues. The CDR3 here is CASSLAVRQGDQETQYF. The CDR3 DNA reads as TGCGCCAGCAGCTTGGCAGTACGACAGGGGGACCAAGAGACCCAGTACTTC.

The chain couples TRBV11-3 to TRBJ2-5, with TRBD1 identical over 7 bases. The CDR3 runs to 14 residues. The germline V gene has CDR1 SGHNT and CDR2 YENEEA. V shed 5 bases and J 1 base; nucleotides not matched to a gene: 4. CDR3 DNA sequence: TGTGCCAGCAGCCCACGACAGGGCCAAGAGACCCAGTACTTC. Protein: CASSPRQGQETQYF.

The chain recombines TRBV7-2 with TRBJ1-6; D ambiguous. CDR3 length equals 14 residues. Germline values: CDR1 SGHTA, CDR2 FQGNSA. V was trimmed by 5 bases and J by 7 bases, leaving 12 bases between them. The CDR3 protein is CASSPGIDNSPLHF. Here the CDR3 DNA reads TGTGCCAGCAGCCCGGGGATTGACAATTCACCCCTCCACTTT.

This chain links TRBV30 with TRBJ2-7; no definite D call. The germline CDR1 and CDR2 sequences are GTSNPN and SVGIG (reference sequence). This CDR3 is 12 amino acids long. The germline V and J ends were trimmed by 5 bases and 4 bases, with 12 bases remaining between them. CDR3 protein: CAWGDKGYEQYV. In DNA, the CDR3 is TGTGCCTGGGGTGACAAGGGTTACGAGCAGTACGTC.

The table lists this clone with a count of one. Other nucleotide sequences in the sample specify the same CDR3. V gene TRBV9 combines with J gene TRBJ2-7, with 8 bases fitting TRBD1. V was clipped by 7 bases and J by 4 bases; unmatched bases: 1. The CDR3 consists of 11 residues. Germline CDR1 SGDLS, CDR2 YYNGEE. Here the CDR3 reads CASGQGYEQYF. In DNA, the CDR3 is TGTGCCAGCGGACAGGGATACGAGCAGTACTTC.

The genes are TRBV30 and TRBJ1-3; D not certain. V was pared by 6 bases and J by 1 base, with 4 bases between. CDR1 GTSNPN and CDR2 SVGIG come from the germline V gene (reference sequence). CDR3 length: 11 amino acids. Here the CDR3 DNA reads TGTGCCTGTGCTTCTGGAAACACCATATATTTT. Translation: CACASGNTIYF. The full variable domain, completed using reference TRBV30 and TRBJ1-3, is SQTIHQWPATLVQPVGSPLSLECTVEGTSNPNLYWYRQAAGRGLQLLFYSVGIGQISSEVPQNLSASRPQDRQFILSSKKLLLSDSGFYLCACASGNTIYFGEGSWLTVV.

This rearrangement joins TRBV24-1 to TRBJ2-7; perhaps TRBD2 as D (6 bases). With 8 bases removed from V and 3 bases from J, the gap between germline ends came to 19 bases. Per the germline V gene, CDR1 is KGHDR and CDR2 is SFDVKD. The length of the CDR3 is 15 residues. CDR3 in DNA: TGTGCCACCAAGCCTCCGGGACTCTTGGTCTACGAGCAGTACGTC. It translates to CATKPPGLLVYEQYV.

The chain combines TRBV7-3 with TRBJ2-5; possibly TRBD1 for D (5 bases). Trimming cost V 4 bases and J 2 bases, with 11 bases left between them. Germline V gives CDR1 SGHTA, CDR2 FQGTGA. CDR3 size: 14 residues. The CDR3: CASSSRDRQETQYF. The DNA for the CDR3 is TGTGCCAGCAGCTCAAGAGACAGACAAGAGACCCAGTACTTC. Looking up the rest from reference TRBV7-3 and TRBJ2-5 gives the full variable domain: GAGVSQTPSNKVTEKGKYVELRCDPISGHTALYWYRQSLGQGPEFLIYFQGTGAADDSGLPNDRFFAVRPEGSVSTLKIQRTERGDSAVYLCASSSRDRQETQYFGPGTRLLVL.

Worth noting for this clone: Sequence at one end of the junction differs from germline and may be a read error. The rearrangement links TRBV5-1 to TRBJ1-1; no clear D. Germline loops: CDR1 SGHRS, CDR2 YFSETQ. The CDR3 is 16 residues long. CDR3 DNA: TGTGCCAGCAGCTTGGCCGTGTCCACTATTAACACTGAAGCTTTCTTT. Translation: CASSLAVSTINTEAFF.

V is TRBV29-1 and J is TRBJ2-7, with D perhaps matching TRBD2 (7 bases). Per germline, CDR1 SQVTM and CDR2 ANQGSEA. V dropped 6 bases and J dropped 1 base, with 19 bases sitting between them. CDR3 size: 15 residues. Written as DNA, the CDR3 is TGCAGCGTCGACCAGGGGAGGGGCCCTTCCTACGAGCAGTACTTC. This sequence encodes CSVDQGRGPSYEQYF.

This chain joins TRBV18 and TRBJ1-1; tentatively, D is TRBD1 (5 bases). The germline gives CDR1 KGHSH, CDR2 LQKENI. Trimming stripped 0 bases from V and 7 bases from J, with 9 bases between. The CDR3 is 13 residues long. CDR3 in DNA: TGTGCCAGCTCACCACCTGGGACGCGTGAAGCTTTCTTT. Residues: CASSPPGTREAFF.